This is a list of T cell receptor beta chains from one sample in a study of T cell responses to AZD1222 COVID-19 vaccine. Produced via immunoSEQ multiplex PCR; TCRdb's table is partial and in-frame only. The sample shows about 180,000 clones, nearly 95% of them seen only once. The specimen was peripheral blood, collected 28 days after the second AZD1222 dose. The source is an adult who received the AZD1222 COVID-19 vaccine. Both conserved end residues are part of each CDR3. D genes are given only for firm matches. Clone size is shown for a subset of rows, as once, few, many or a class of expanded clone.

j_call: TRBJ2-7; d_call: TRBD2; clone_size: .; v_call: TRBV7-3; cdr3_nt: TGTGCCAGCAGCTTAAATCGAGCGGGAGGAGGCGAGCAGTACTTC; cdr3_aa: CASSLNRAGGGEQYF
j_call: TRBJ1-4; d_call: TRBD1; clone_size: .; v_call: TRBV28; cdr3_nt: TGTGCCAGCAGAAAGACGGGGGGGACAGGGAATGAAAAACTGTTTTTT; cdr3_aa: CASRKTGGTGNEKLFF
j_call: TRBJ2-5; d_call: TRBD1; clone_size: once; v_call: TRBV3-1/TRBV3-2; cdr3_nt: TGTGCCAGCAGCCAAAACAGGGGGCGTGAGACCCAGTACTTC; cdr3_aa: CASSQNRGRETQYF
j_call: TRBJ1-1; d_call: .; clone_size: .; v_call: TRBV7-9; cdr3_nt: TGTGCCAGCAGTCTACAGACTTCGGACACTGAAGCTTTCTTT; cdr3_aa: CASSLQTSDTEAFF
j_call: TRBJ1-2; d_call: .; clone_size: .; v_call: TRBV28; cdr3_nt: TGTGCCAGCAGTGACGTGGGGGTTAAGTATGGCTACACCTTC; cdr3_aa: CASSDVGVKYGYTF
j_call: TRBJ2-2; d_call: TRBD2; clone_size: .; v_call: TRBV5-1; cdr3_nt: TGCGCCAGCAGCCTCGGGAGGGCGAACACCGGGGAGCTGTTTTTT; cdr3_aa: CASSLGRANTGELFF
j_call: TRBJ2-3; d_call: .; clone_size: .; v_call: TRBV10-3; cdr3_nt: TGTGCCACGGGCCTGACAGGGACTACAGATACGCAGTATTTT; cdr3_aa: CATGLTGTTDTQYF
j_call: TRBJ1-2; d_call: TRBD1; clone_size: .; v_call: TRBV4-1; cdr3_nt: TGCGCCAGCAGCCAGAAGGGACAGGCCGGCCATGGCTACACCTTC; cdr3_aa: CASSQKGQAGHGYTF
j_call: TRBJ2-2; d_call: .; clone_size: .; v_call: TRBV10-3; cdr3_nt: TGTGCCATCAGAGGGGGACCGAACACCGGGGAGCTGTTTTTT; cdr3_aa: CAIRGGPNTGELFF
j_call: TRBJ2-2; d_call: .; clone_size: .; v_call: TRBV4-2; cdr3_nt: TGTGCCAGCAGCCTGACAGGGAGGGGCACCGGGGAGCTGTTTTTT; cdr3_aa: CASSLTGRGTGELFF
j_call: TRBJ2-7; d_call: .; clone_size: .; v_call: TRBV19; cdr3_nt: TGTGCCAGTAGTATAGCAGCGTTCAGCTCCTACGAGCAGTACTTC; cdr3_aa: CASSIAAFSSYEQYF
j_call: TRBJ2-1; d_call: TRBD2; clone_size: .; v_call: TRBV28; cdr3_nt: TGTGCCAGCGGGACTAGCGCGCCCTCCTACAATGAGCAGTTCTTC; cdr3_aa: CASGTSAPSYNEQFF
j_call: TRBJ1-1; d_call: .; clone_size: .; v_call: TRBV27; cdr3_nt: TGTGCCAGCAGCCCAGGGGTAGTCACTGAAGCTTTCTTT; cdr3_aa: CASSPGVVTEAFF
j_call: TRBJ2-7; d_call: .; clone_size: .; v_call: TRBV11-2; cdr3_nt: TGTGCCAGCAGCTCGGTGCTGGGGCGGGCCTACGAGCAGTACTTC; cdr3_aa: CASSSVLGRAYEQYF
j_call: TRBJ1-6; d_call: TRBD1; clone_size: .; v_call: TRBV2; cdr3_nt: TGTGCCAGCAGTGGGAGGACAGGAGCCTATAATTCACCCCTCCACTTT; cdr3_aa: CASSGRTGAYNSPLHF
j_call: TRBJ2-5; d_call: .; clone_size: .; v_call: TRBV4-1; cdr3_nt: TGCGCCAGCAGCCAATCCTTTGGGGGGGAGACCCAGTACTTC; cdr3_aa: CASSQSFGGETQYF
j_call: TRBJ1-5; d_call: .; clone_size: .; v_call: TRBV5-1; cdr3_nt: TGCGCCAGCAGCTTGGTGGGGGGTAGCAATCAGCCCCAGCATTTT; cdr3_aa: CASSLVGGSNQPQHF
j_call: TRBJ1-6; d_call: .; clone_size: .; v_call: TRBV2; cdr3_nt: TGTGCCAGCCAATACAGGGCAACCTATAATTCACCCCTCCACTTT; cdr3_aa: CASQYRATYNSPLHF
j_call: TRBJ1-5; d_call: .; clone_size: .; v_call: TRBV2; cdr3_nt: TGTGCCAGCGCAGACAGCAATCAGCCCCAGCATTTT; cdr3_aa: CASADSNQPQHF
j_call: TRBJ1-2; d_call: .; clone_size: .; v_call: TRBV19; cdr3_nt: TGTGCCAGTAGTATGGTACAGGACTATGGCTACACCTTC; cdr3_aa: CASSMVQDYGYTF
j_call: TRBJ1-1; d_call: .; clone_size: .; v_call: TRBV4-1; cdr3_nt: TGCGCCAGCAGCCATACTAGCGGGGTGAACACTGAAGCTTTCTTT; cdr3_aa: CASSHTSGVNTEAFF
j_call: TRBJ1-6; d_call: .; clone_size: .; v_call: TRBV5-1; cdr3_nt: TGCGCCAGCAGCTTAGGAGAAGCTAATTCACCCCTCCACTTT; cdr3_aa: CASSLGEANSPLHF
j_call: TRBJ2-1; d_call: TRBD1; clone_size: .; v_call: TRBV19; cdr3_nt: TGTGCCACCAATTCCGGGACAGGGAACTCCTACAATGAGCAGTTCTTC; cdr3_aa: CATNSGTGNSYNEQFF
j_call: TRBJ2-2; d_call: TRBD2; clone_size: .; v_call: TRBV5-1; cdr3_nt: TGCGCCAGCAGCCCGAGCGGGGGGAACACCGGGGAGCTGTTTTTT; cdr3_aa: CASSPSGGNTGELFF
j_call: TRBJ1-5; d_call: TRBD1; clone_size: .; v_call: TRBV5-1; cdr3_nt: TGCGCCAGCAGCTTGGCAGGGGGCAAGGGTCAGCCCCAGCATTTT; cdr3_aa: CASSLAGGKGQPQHF
j_call: TRBJ2-7; d_call: TRBD1; clone_size: .; v_call: TRBV3-1/TRBV3-2; cdr3_nt: TGTGCCAGCAGTGGGACAGGACCCTACGAGCAGTACTTC; cdr3_aa: CASSGTGPYEQYF
j_call: TRBJ1-4; d_call: .; clone_size: once; v_call: TRBV10-2; cdr3_nt: TGCGCCAGCAGCGAAGGGACGTCCGGTGGAGAAAAACTGTTTTTT; cdr3_aa: CASSEGTSGGEKLFF
j_call: TRBJ2-5; d_call: .; clone_size: .; v_call: TRBV6-1; cdr3_nt: TGTGCCAGCAGTGAATTCGGTGGGGGGATACCACAAGAGACCCAGTACTTC; cdr3_aa: CASSEFGGGIPQETQYF
j_call: TRBJ2-1; d_call: .; clone_size: .; v_call: TRBV3-1/TRBV3-2; cdr3_nt: TGTGCCAGCAGCCAAGATCTCGGAAAGTCCTACAATGAGCAGTTCTTC; cdr3_aa: CASSQDLGKSYNEQFF
j_call: TRBJ2-3; d_call: .; clone_size: few; v_call: TRBV7-2; cdr3_nt: TGTGCCAGCAGCTTAGCGGCTTCTCCTCTATCCGGCACAGATACGCAGTATTTT; cdr3_aa: CASSLAASPLSGTDTQYF
j_call: TRBJ1-5; d_call: .; clone_size: .; v_call: TRBV27; cdr3_nt: TGTGCCAGCAGTTTCGGTGGCCGGGGGGCAAGCAATCAGCCCCAGCATTTT; cdr3_aa: CASSFGGRGASNQPQHF
j_call: TRBJ2-1; d_call: TRBD2; clone_size: .; v_call: TRBV3-1/TRBV3-2; cdr3_nt: TGTGCCAGCAGCTGGGGAAGCGGGATGTACAATGAGCAGTTCTTC; cdr3_aa: CASSWGSGMYNEQFF
j_call: TRBJ1-6; d_call: .; clone_size: .; v_call: TRBV5-1; cdr3_nt: TGCGCCAGCAGCTGGGGGGATGTCAATTCACCCCTCCACTTT; cdr3_aa: CASSWGDVNSPLHF
j_call: TRBJ2-2; d_call: .; clone_size: .; v_call: TRBV5-4; cdr3_nt: TGTGCCAGCAGCCAACCCTCCGGGGAGCTGTTTTTT; cdr3_aa: CASSQPSGELFF
j_call: TRBJ1-2; d_call: .; clone_size: .; v_call: TRBV21-1; cdr3_nt: TGTGCCAGCAGCTCCCGGGGGGAGGATCCTGACACCTTC; cdr3_aa: CASSSRGEDPDTF
j_call: TRBJ1-6; d_call: .; clone_size: .; v_call: TRBV28; cdr3_nt: TGTGCCAGCATCTGGGGGGGGAACAATTCACCCCTCCACTTT; cdr3_aa: CASIWGGNNSPLHF